This T cell receptor (beta chain) was sequenced in a study of PD-L1 blockade in urothelial cancer. Across the study: The study started patients on atezolizumab around 2014, giving 1,200 mg intravenously every 3 weeks.

Spiking each PCR with synthetic TCR analog templates was performed. Data came from immunoSEQ multiplex PCR; TCRdb stores just in-frame clones and leaves some out. The repertoire has under 55,000 clones, over 70% of them found once; the top ten carry roughly 5%. V gave up 6 bases and J gave up 3 bases; unmatched junction bases: 3. This CDR3 is built from 14 residues. Looked up from germline, CDR1 is SNHLY and CDR2 is FYNNEI. The rearrangement links TRBV2 to TRBJ1-4; 8 nucleotides agree with TRBD1. The sequencing used PBMCs, collected around atezolizumab (anti-PD-L1) treatment. This receptor was identified in a man aged 40-50 years with urothelial cancer. The DNA of the CDR3 is TGTGCCAGCAGGGGACAGGAGGCTAATGAAAAACTGTTTTTT. Protein sequence: CASRGQEANEKLFF.